The T cell receptor (beta chain) under discussion was sequenced for a study of blood T cells in healthy people across ages. This clonotype has a count of ten or more. What it binds is unknown. A second PCR, run for roughly 7 to 12 cycles, used a sample-barcoded 5' primer plus a J-beta primer mix. A single record per CDR3 protein comes from TCRdb applying MiXCR to the 5' RACE reads. Seen here are about 640,000 distinct CDR3 sequences, about 30% observed once, and the top ten hold approximately 15%. The study's findings and limits: TCR beta diversity, measured per million T cells, fell in a roughly linear way with age. Naive CD4+ cell counts and diversity both ran higher in long-lived than in aged donors.

This sequence originates from a woman of 80 years or more in good health. Sequencing was done on a sample of blood.

The CDR3 here is CASSLGGVRGETQYF. In nucleotides, the CDR3 is TGTGCCAGCAGCTTAGGAGGGGTTCGGGGAGAGACCCAGTACTTC. The chain has TRBV7-2 and TRBJ2-5; D may be TRBD1 or TRBD2 (5 bases each). Trimming pared 1 base from V and 4 bases from J, leaving 13 bases between. The CDR3 spans 15 residues. CDR1 is SGHTA, CDR2 FQGNSA, per germline.